The rows below give T cell receptor beta chains drawn from one sample of a study of post-analysis software for immune sequencing data. TCRdb re-analysed the PCR reads in MiXCR, keeping a single row per CDR3 protein. The table lists some 890,000 distinct CDR3 sequences, approximately 53% of them singletons. Sequencing used blood. Every receptor here comes from a girl aged 10 to 17 with multiple sclerosis. The CDR3 runs from the conserved cysteine through the conserved F or W. Each record gives: V gene, CDR3 protein.

v_gene: TRBV6-5; CDR3aa: CASSYCLGGYGYTF
v_gene: TRBV3-1; CDR3aa: CASSQVMRTGTEAFF
v_gene: TRBV12-3/TRBV12-4; CDR3aa: CASTRDSSTDTQYF
v_gene: TRBV29-1; CDR3aa: CSVEDGIDRERLEQYF
v_gene: TRBV10-3; CDR3aa: CAIAGLYGYTF
v_gene: TRBV7-9; CDR3aa: CASQTGSNEKLFF
v_gene: TRBV5-1; CDR3aa: CASSLDTAANYGYTF
v_gene: TRBV9; CDR3aa: CASSVGATSGGSSYEQYF
v_gene: TRBV29-1; CDR3aa: CSVLRDTSGTQYF
v_gene: TRBV29-1; CDR3aa: CSSRGLFQETQYF
v_gene: TRBV3-1; CDR3aa: CASSQERGYEQYF
v_gene: TRBV7-9; CDR3aa: CASSPTTGAPYEQYF
v_gene: TRBV29-1; CDR3aa: CSVGGKHSYEQYF
v_gene: TRBV6-5; CDR3aa: CASSFRQGRSLDIQYF
v_gene: TRBV2; CDR3aa: CASSEGAGANEKLFF
v_gene: TRBV20-1; CDR3aa: CSASRGHSYNEQFF
v_gene: TRBV11-1; CDR3aa: CASSAPGLELETQYF
v_gene: TRBV12-3/TRBV12-4; CDR3aa: CASSLATSGATTDTQYF
v_gene: TRBV20-1; CDR3aa: CSAQPLTIYEQYF
v_gene: TRBV12-3/TRBV12-4; CDR3aa: CASRTGDGAFF
v_gene: TRBV20-1; CDR3aa: CSARETGPYGYTF
v_gene: TRBV28; CDR3aa: CASSPSGGTSYEQYF
v_gene: TRBV4-1; CDR3aa: CASSQALGLYYEQYF
v_gene: TRBV10-3; CDR3aa: CAISEVLSYEQYF
v_gene: TRBV10-3; CDR3aa: CAIRSDVHREAFF
v_gene: TRBV5-1; CDR3aa: CASSLLEGQNTEAFF
v_gene: TRBV4-1; CDR3aa: CASSQDRTALRAITKNIQYF
v_gene: TRBV18; CDR3aa: CAPPTGAYEQYF
v_gene: TRBV12-3/TRBV12-4; CDR3aa: CASSPTGGHGYTF
v_gene: TRBV6-1; CDR3aa: CASSAGSQPRGYGYTF
v_gene: TRBV10-3; CDR3aa: CAIRRTGGSSGANVLTF
v_gene: TRBV5-1; CDR3aa: CASMTASGVDTQYF
v_gene: TRBV5-6; CDR3aa: CASSSPSGERRIEQYF
v_gene: TRBV14; CDR3aa: CASSLLGAWETQYF
v_gene: TRBV7-3; CDR3aa: CASSSSISLYNEQFF
v_gene: TRBV7-9; CDR3aa: CASSLDRGRDLEAYGYTF
v_gene: TRBV20-1; CDR3aa: CSAQRGVGTASLRQPQHF
v_gene: TRBV28; CDR3aa: CASSGSQTDTQYF
v_gene: TRBV4-1; CDR3aa: CASSLINGVDGYTF
v_gene: TRBV7-8; CDR3aa: CASSTQPSTDTQYF
v_gene: TRBV7-2; CDR3aa: CASSLGGPTGYTF
v_gene: TRBV28; CDR3aa: CASRAGLGGGTYEQYF
v_gene: TRBV5-1; CDR3aa: CAGSLALETQYF
v_gene: TRBV12-3/TRBV12-4; CDR3aa: CASSYGTGGLLDEQFF
v_gene: TRBV5-1; CDR3aa: CASSWARLTGELFF
v_gene: TRBV24-1; CDR3aa: CATRGTNPHSGANVLTF
v_gene: TRBV5-5; CDR3aa: CASGTLQGRSYYGYTF
v_gene: TRBV12-3/TRBV12-4; CDR3aa: CASSRPGHHISGANVLTF
v_gene: TRBV5-1; CDR3aa: CASSQKASGIGDNEQFF
v_gene: TRBV20-1; CDR3aa: CSASVMGGNSYNEQFF
v_gene: TRBV29-1; CDR3aa: CSVIYYRPYSTDTQYF
v_gene: TRBV4-2; CDR3aa: CASSPGQGRPDTQYF
v_gene: TRBV10-3; CDR3aa: CASGTDTYGYTF
v_gene: TRBV6-2/TRBV6-3; CDR3aa: CASINTKTDTRYF
v_gene: TRBV12-3/TRBV12-4; CDR3aa: CASSFRTGAIRGYTF
v_gene: TRBV7-9; CDR3aa: CASSLMASGRAETQYF
v_gene: TRBV15; CDR3aa: CATSISRTGVTDTQYF
v_gene: TRBV18; CDR3aa: CASSPRSRGSSYNEQFF
v_gene: TRBV20-1; CDR3aa: CSAGGRQETQYF